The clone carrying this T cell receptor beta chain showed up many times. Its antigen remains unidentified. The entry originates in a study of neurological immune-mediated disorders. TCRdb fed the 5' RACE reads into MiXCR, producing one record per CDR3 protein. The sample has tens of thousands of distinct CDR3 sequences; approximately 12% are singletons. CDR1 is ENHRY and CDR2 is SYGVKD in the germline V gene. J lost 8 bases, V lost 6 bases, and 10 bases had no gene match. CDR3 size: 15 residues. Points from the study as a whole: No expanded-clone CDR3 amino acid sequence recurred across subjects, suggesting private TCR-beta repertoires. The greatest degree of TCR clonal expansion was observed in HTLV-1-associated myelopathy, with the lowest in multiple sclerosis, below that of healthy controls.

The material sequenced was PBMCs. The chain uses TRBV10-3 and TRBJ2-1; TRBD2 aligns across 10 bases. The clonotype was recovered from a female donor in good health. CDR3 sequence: CAIRGGSLAGYEQFF. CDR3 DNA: TGTGCCATCAGGGGCGGGTCACTAGCGGGGTATGAGCAGTTCTTC.